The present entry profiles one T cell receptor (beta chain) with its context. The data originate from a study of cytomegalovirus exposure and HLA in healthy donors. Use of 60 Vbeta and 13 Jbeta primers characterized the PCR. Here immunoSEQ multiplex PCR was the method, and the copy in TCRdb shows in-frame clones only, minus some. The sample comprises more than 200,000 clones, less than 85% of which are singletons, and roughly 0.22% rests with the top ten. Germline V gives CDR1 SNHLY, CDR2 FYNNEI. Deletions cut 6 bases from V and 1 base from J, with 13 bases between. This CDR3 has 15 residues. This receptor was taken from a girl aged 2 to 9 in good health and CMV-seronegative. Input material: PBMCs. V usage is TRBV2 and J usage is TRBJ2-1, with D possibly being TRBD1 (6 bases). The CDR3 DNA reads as TGTGCCAGCAGACGCAGGGGCCCTTCCTACAATGAGCAGTTCTTC. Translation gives CASRRRGPSYNEQFF. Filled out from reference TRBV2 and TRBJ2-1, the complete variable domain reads EPEVTQTPSHQVTQMGQEVILRCVPISNHLYFYWYRQILGQKVEFLVSFYNNEISEKSEIFDDQFSVERPDGSNFTLKIRSTKLEDSAMYFCASRRRGPSYNEQFFGPGTRLTVL.